This T cell receptor (beta chain) was recovered during a study of OX40 agonist ivuxolimab in advanced cancers. Study in general: Every 2 weeks, patients received ivuxolimab intravenously, dosed at 0.01 to 10 mg/kg. Mean age about 60 years, range roughly 23 to 79; 82.7% male. Partial responses occurred in three patients (one hepatocellular carcinoma, two cutaneous melanoma).

Researchers took blood at baseline, on cycle 4 day 1, and on cycle 7 day 1. The assay was immunoSEQ multiplex PCR, and TCRdb's table has in-frame clones only and misses some. Among under 70,000 clones, more than 75% were seen once, and the ten largest hold roughly 2%. The TCR originated in an adult with an advanced solid tumor such as melanoma, head and neck, liver or kidney cancer. The sequencing used CD4+ or CD8+ T cells sorted from blood, collected in a trial of the OX40 agonist ivuxolimab.

CDR3 DNA sequence: TGTGCCATCGGGGGTGGGGCAGCCTACGAGCAGTACTTC. This sequence encodes CAIGGGAAYEQYF. The chain is built from TRBV28 and TRBJ2-7, with TRBD2 as a possible D gene (6 bases). The CDR3 extends over 13 amino acids. Per germline, CDR1 MDHEN and CDR2 SYDVKM. Trimming took 10 bases from V and 2 from J, leaving 15 bases between them. The entire variable domain, with the rest obtained from reference TRBV28 and TRBJ2-7, is as follows: DVKVTQSSRYLVKRTGEKVFLECVQDMDHENMFWYRQDPGLGLRLIYFSYDVKMKEKGDIPEGYSVSREKKERFSLILESASTNQTSMYLCAIGGGAAYEQYFGPGTRLTVT.